Listed here are 5 T cell receptor beta chains from one sample, sequenced in a study of glioma-infiltrating T cells after dendritic cell vaccination. Measured with immunoSEQ multiplex PCR; TCRdb has only the in-frame clones, and not every one. Of some 91,000 clones in the sample, about 81% were seen once. The time point denotes: after dendritic cell vaccination, including at tumor progression/relapse. The starting material was blood, obtained after dendritic cell vaccination. The receptors come from a human donor with glioblastoma.

The chain employs TRBV5-1 and TRBJ2-7, with a weak D call TRBD1 (6 bases). The CDR3 is made up of 15 amino acids. Germline V gene lookup returns CDR1 SGHRS and CDR2 YFSETQ. Trimming took 2 bases from V and 0 from J, leaving 12 bases between them. The CDR3 DNA reads as TGCGCCAGCAGCTTCACAGGGACGAGCTCCTACGAGCAGTACTTC. Translated, it gives CASSFTGTSSYEQYF.

The V gene is TRBV25-1, the J gene TRBJ2-1, with D tentatively TRBD2 (6 bases). The CDR3 is made up of 14 amino acids. CDR1 MGHDK and CDR2 SYGVNS come from the germline V gene. Trimming pared 10 bases from V and 0 bases from J, leaving 13 bases between. As DNA, the CDR3 is TGTGCCACTATTAGCGGAAGCTCCTACAATGAGCAGTTCTTC. This encodes CATISGSSYNEQFF.

The gene calls are TRBV6-5 and TRBJ1-2, with a possible D match to TRBD1 (5 bases). In germline, CDR1 is MNHEY, CDR2 SVGAGI. V was shortened by 5 bases and J by 5 bases, with 9 bases between the two germline ends. This CDR3 is built from 12 residues. CDR3 sequence (DNA): TGTGCCAGCAGTCCAAGACAGTATGGCTACACCTTC. Protein: CASSPRQYGYTF.

The table lists this clone with a count of one. V gene TRBV11-2 combines with J gene TRBJ2-6; 7 bases line up with TRBD1. Germline CDR1 and CDR2: SGHAT and FQNNGV. Unmatched junction bases numbered 12, after V lost 4 bases and J lost 0 bases. The CDR3 length is 19 residues. CDR3 sequence reads: CASSSRQGQLASGANVLTF. The CDR3 nucleotides are TGTGCCAGCAGCTCTAGACAGGGACAGTTAGCCTCTGGGGCCAACGTCCTGACTTTC.

V usage is TRBV7-2 and J usage is TRBJ2-3; no clear D gene. Germline V CDR1 and CDR2: SGHTA, FQGNSA. V lost 2 bases, J lost 4 bases, and 10 bases lay in between. The CDR3 contains 14 residues. CDR3 region: CASSLRVSPDTQYF. In DNA, the CDR3 is TGTGCCAGCAGCTTACGAGTGAGCCCAGATACGCAGTATTTT.